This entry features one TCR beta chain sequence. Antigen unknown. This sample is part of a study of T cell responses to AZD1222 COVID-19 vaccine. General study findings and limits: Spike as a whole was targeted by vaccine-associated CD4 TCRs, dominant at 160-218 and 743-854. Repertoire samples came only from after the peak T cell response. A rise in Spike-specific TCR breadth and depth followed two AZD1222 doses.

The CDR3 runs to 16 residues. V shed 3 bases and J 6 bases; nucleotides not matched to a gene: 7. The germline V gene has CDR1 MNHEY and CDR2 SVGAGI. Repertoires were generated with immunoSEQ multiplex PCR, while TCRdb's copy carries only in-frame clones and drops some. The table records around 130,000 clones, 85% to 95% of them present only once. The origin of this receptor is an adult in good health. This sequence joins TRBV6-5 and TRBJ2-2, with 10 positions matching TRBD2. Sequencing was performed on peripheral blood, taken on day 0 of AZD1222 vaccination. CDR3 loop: CASSYTGTSDSGELFF. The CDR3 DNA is TGTGCCAGCAGTTATACCGGGACTAGCGATTCCGGGGAGCTGTTTTTT.